This TCR beta chain appears in the sequencing data of a study of CD8 T cells in ankylosing spondylitis. Library preparation for TCR beta used quantitative 5'-RACE with molecular barcodes. TCRdb reanalysed the 5' RACE reads using MiXCR and keeps one entry per CDR3 protein. The sample contains about 480,000 distinct CDR3 sequences, approximately 17% of which appear only once. Findings and limits, study-wide: What appeared characteristic of ankylosing spondylitis blood was a TCR beta motif of eight highly homologous variants.

This CDR3 spans 14 amino acids. Trimming took 6 bases from V and 4 from J; bases not matched to a gene: 9. In germline, CDR1 is DFQATT, CDR2 SNEGSKA (reference sequence). There are a few counts of this clonotype. Its antigen is as yet unknown. The material sequenced was blood, either unsorted or a sorted T cell fraction (not recorded which). The V gene is TRBV20-1, the J gene TRBJ2-3, with 8 bases aligning to TRBD2. The clonotype was recovered from a male donor with ankylosing spondylitis. The CDR3 coding sequence is TGCAGTGCAAAACTAGCGGAGAGAGCAGATACGCAGTATTTT. Its translation: CSAKLAERADTQYF.